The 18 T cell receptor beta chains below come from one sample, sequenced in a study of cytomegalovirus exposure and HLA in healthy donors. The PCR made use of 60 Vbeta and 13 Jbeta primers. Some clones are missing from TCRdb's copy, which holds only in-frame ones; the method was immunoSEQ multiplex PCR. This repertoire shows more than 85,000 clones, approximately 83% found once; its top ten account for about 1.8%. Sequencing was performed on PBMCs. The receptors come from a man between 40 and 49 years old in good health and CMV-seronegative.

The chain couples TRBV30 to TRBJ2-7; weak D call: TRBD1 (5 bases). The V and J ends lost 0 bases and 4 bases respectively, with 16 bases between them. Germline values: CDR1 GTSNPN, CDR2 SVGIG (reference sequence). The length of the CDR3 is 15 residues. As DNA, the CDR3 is TGTGCCTGGAGTGTAAAACGGCGCAGGGTTTACGAGCAGTACTTC. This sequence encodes CAWSVKRRRVYEQYF.

CDR3 sequence: CASTSGDRISYEQYF. CDR3 DNA sequence: TGTGCCAGCACCTCCGGGGACAGGATTTCTTACGAGCAGTACTTC. This chain links TRBV6-5 with TRBJ2-7; the match to TRBD1 covers 8 bases. The V gene's germline CDR1 is MNHEY and CDR2 SVGAGI. This CDR3 contains 15 residues. V shed 7 bases, J shed 4 bases, and the junction held 12 bases outside the gene matches.

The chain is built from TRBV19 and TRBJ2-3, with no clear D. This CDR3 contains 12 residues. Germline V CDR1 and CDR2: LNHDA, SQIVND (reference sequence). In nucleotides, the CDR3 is TGTGCAACCACCCAGGGCACAGATACGCAGTATTTT. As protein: CATTQGTDTQYF.

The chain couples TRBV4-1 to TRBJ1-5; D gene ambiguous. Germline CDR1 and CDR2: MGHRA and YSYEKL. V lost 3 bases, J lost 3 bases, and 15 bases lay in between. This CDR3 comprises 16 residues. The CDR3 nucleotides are TGCGCCAGCAGCCAGTCCGGGAGCTACAACAATCAGCCCCAGCATTTT. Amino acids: CASSQSGSYNNQPQHF.

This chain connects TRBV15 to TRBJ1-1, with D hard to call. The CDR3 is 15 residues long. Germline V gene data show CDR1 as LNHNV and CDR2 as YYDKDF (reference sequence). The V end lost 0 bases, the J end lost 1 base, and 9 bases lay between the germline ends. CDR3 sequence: CATSRDQAANTEAFF. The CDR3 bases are TGTGCCACCAGCAGAGACCAAGCGGCGAACACTGAAGCTTTCTTT.

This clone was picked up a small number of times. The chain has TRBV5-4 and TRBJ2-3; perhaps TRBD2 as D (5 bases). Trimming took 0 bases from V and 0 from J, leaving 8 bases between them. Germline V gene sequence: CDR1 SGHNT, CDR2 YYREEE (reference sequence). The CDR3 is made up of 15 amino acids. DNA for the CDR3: TGTGCCAGCAGCTTGGCCGGGGATAGCACAGATACGCAGTATTTT. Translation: CASSLAGDSTDTQYF.

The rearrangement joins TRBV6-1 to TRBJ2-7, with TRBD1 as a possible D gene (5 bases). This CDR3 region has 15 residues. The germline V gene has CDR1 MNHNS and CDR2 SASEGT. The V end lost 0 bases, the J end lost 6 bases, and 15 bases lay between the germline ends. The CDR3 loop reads CASSEASGHFPEQYF. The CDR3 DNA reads TGTGCCAGCAGTGAAGCTTCCGGACACTTCCCCGAGCAGTACTTC.

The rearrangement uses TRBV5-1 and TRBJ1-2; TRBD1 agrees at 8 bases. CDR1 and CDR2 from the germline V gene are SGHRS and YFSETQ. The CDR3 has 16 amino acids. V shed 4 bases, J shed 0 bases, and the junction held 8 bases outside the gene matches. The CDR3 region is CASSTGQGEANYGYTF. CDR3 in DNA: TGCGCCAGCAGCACCGGACAGGGAGAAGCTAACTATGGCTACACCTTC.

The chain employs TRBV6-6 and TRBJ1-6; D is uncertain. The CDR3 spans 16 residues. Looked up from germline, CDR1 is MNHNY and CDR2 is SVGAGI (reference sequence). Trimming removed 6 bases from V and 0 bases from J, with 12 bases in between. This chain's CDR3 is CASRPVLSSYNSPLHF. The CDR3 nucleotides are TGTGCCAGCAGACCCGTTTTGAGCTCCTATAATTCACCCCTCCACTTT.

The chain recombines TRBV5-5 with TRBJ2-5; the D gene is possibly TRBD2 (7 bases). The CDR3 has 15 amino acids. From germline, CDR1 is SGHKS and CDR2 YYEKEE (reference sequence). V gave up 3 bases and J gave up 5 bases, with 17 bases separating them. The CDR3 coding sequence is TGTGCCAGCAGCTGGGGGGGGGCCACAGCGGAGACCCAGTACTTC. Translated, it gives CASSWGGATAETQYF. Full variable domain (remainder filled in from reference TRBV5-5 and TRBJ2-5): DAGVTQSPTHLIKTRGQQVTLRCSPISGHKSVSWYQQVLGQGPQFIFQYYEKEERGRGNFPDRFSARQFPNYSSELNVNALLLGDSALYLCASSWGGATAETQYFGPGTRLLVL.

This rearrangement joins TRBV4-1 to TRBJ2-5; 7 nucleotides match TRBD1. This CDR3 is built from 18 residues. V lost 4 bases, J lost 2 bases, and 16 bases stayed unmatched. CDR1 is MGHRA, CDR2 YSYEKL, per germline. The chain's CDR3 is CASSPTVVQGKGQETQYF. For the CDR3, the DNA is TGCGCCAGCAGCCCCACGGTAGTACAGGGGAAGGGACAAGAGACCCAGTACTTC.

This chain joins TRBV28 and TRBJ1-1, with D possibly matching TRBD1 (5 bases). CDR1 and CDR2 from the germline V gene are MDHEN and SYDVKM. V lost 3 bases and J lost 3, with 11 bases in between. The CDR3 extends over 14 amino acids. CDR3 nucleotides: TGTGCCAGCAGTTTCCCCAGGACATACACTGAAGCTTTCTTT. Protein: CASSFPRTYTEAFF.

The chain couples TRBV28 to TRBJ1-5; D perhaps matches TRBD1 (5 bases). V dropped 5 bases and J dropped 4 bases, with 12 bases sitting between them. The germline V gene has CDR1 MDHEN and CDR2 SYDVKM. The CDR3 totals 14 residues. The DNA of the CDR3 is TGTGCCAGCAGTACCTTGGGGGGAAATCAGCCCCAGCATTTT. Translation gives CASSTLGGNQPQHF.

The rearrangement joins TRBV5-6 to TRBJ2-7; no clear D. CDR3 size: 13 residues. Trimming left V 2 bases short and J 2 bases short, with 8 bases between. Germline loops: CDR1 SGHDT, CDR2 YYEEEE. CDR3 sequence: CASSFYSPYEQYF. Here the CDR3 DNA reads TGTGCCAGCAGCTTCTACAGTCCCTACGAGCAGTACTTC.

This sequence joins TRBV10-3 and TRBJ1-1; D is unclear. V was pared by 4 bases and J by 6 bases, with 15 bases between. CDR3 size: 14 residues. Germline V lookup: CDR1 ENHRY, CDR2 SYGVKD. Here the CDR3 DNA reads TGTGCCATCAGTGGAGGGCAGGCCTTTGCTGAAGCTTTCTTT. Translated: CAISGGQAFAEAFF.

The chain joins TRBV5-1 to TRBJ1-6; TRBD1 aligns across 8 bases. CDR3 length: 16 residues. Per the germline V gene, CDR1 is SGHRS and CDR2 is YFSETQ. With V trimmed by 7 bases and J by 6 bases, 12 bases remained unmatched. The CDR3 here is CASGSQGQGGNSPLHF. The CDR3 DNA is TGCGCCAGCGGAAGCCAAGGACAGGGAGGTAATTCACCCCTCCACTTT.

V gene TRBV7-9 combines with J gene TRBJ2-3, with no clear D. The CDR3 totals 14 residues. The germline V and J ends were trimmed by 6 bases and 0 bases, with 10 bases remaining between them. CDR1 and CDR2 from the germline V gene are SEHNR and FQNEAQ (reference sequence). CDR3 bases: TGTGCCAGCAGGTCTTGGGCTAGCACAGATACGCAGTATTTT. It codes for CASRSWASTDTQYF.

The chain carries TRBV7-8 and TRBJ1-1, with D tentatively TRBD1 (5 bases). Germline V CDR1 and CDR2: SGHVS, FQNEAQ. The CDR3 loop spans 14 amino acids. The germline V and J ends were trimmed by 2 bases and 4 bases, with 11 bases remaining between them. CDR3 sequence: CASSLMTASTEAFF. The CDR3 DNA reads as TGTGCCAGCAGCTTAATGACAGCTTCCACTGAAGCTTTCTTT.